The following is a T cell receptor (beta chain) sequence with its context. The data derive from a study of T cell responses to AZD1222 COVID-19 vaccine. Clones were read by immunoSEQ multiplex PCR, and TCRdb kept only the in-frame ones, dropping some. Among roughly 75,000 clones listed, about nine tenths were seen once. The sequencing here drew on peripheral blood, taken 28 days after the second AZD1222 dose. This TCR derives from an adult who received the AZD1222 COVID-19 vaccine.

In DNA form, the CDR3 reads TGTGCCAGCAGCCAAGATCACCGGGGGGGATTCCCAAAGAACACCGGGGAGCTGTTTTTT. It codes for CASSQDHRGGFPKNTGELFF. The chain joins TRBV4-2 to TRBJ2-2, with 8 bases that match TRBD2. V lost 0 bases and J lost 1; bases outside the gene matches: 13. The germline gives CDR1 LGHNA, CDR2 YNFKEQ. The CDR3 loop spans 20 amino acids.